This entry concerns a single T cell receptor beta chain. One entry per CDR3 protein, called by TCRdb with MiXCR from the multiplex PCR reads. The sample includes under 20,000 distinct CDR3 sequences, 43% seen only once; the top ten take 15% to 25%. The data stem from a study of breast tumors, draining lymph nodes, adjacent tissues. The TCR was taken from a female donor with breast cancer. Some clones in this sample may be carry-over from other donors' samples. Source material: breast tumor tissue.

The CDR3 DNA reads as TGTGCCAGCAGTGTCGGGACAGGGGGCCAAGAGACCCAGTACTTC. Protein product: CASSVGTGGQETQYF. The chain combines TRBV6-4 with TRBJ2-5; TRBD1 matches at 11 bases. Germline values: CDR1 MRHNA, CDR2 SNTAGT. V lost 4 bases, J lost 1 base, and 2 bases stayed unmatched. The CDR3 contains 15 residues.